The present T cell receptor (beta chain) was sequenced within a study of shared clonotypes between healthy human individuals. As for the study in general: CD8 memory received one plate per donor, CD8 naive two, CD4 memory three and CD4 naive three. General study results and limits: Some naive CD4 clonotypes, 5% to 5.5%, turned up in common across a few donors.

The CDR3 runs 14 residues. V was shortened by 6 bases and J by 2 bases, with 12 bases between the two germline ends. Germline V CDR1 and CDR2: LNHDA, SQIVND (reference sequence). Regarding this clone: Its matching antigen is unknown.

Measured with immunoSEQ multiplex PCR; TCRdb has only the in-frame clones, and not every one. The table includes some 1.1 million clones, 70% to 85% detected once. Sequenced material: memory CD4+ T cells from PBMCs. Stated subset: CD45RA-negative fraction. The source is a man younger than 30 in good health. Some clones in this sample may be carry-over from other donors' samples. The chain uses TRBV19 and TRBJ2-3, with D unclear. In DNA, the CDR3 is TGTGCCAGTAGAGCCAGGAGTTACACAGATACGCAGTATTTT. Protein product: CASRARSYTDTQYF.